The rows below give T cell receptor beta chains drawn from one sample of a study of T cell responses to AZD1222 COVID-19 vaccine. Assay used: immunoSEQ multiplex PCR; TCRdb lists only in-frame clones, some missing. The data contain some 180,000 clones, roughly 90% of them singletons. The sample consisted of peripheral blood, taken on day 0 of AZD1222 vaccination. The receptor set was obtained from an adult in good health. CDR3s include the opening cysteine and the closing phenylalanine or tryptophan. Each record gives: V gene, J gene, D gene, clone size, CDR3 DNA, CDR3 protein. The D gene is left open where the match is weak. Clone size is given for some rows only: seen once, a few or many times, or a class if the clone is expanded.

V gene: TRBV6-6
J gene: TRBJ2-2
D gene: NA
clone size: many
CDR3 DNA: TGTGCCAGCAAAGGGGGAGGGAACACCGGGGAGCTGTTTTTT
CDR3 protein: CASKGGGNTGELFF

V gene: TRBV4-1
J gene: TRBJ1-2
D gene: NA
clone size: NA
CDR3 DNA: TGCGCCAGCAGCCCCCTCGGGGGGTTGGAGGGCTACACCTTC
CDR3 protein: CASSPLGGLEGYTF

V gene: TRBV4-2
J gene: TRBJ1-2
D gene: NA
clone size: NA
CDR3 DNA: TGTGCCAGCAGCCAAGTTTCGACAACGTATGGCTACACCTTC
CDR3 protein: CASSQVSTTYGYTF

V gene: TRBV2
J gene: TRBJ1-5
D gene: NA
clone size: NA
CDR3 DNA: TGTGCCAGCAGTGATAACAGCCCCAATCAGCCCCAGCATTTT
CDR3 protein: CASSDNSPNQPQHF

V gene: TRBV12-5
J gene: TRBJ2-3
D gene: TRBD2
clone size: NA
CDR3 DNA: TGTGCTAGCGCAAGGCCACTAGCGGGAGGGGCAGATACGCAGTATTTT
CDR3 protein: CASARPLAGGADTQYF

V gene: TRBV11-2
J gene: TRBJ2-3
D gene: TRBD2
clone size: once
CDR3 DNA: TGTGCCAGCAGCTTGGAGCGGGGGGGATTAACAGATACGCAGTATTTT
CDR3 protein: CASSLERGGLTDTQYF

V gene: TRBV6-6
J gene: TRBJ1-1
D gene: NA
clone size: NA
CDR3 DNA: TGTGCCGGATCCCCTCAGGTCCCCGGGGCTGAAGCTTTCTTT
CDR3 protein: CAGSPQVPGAEAFF

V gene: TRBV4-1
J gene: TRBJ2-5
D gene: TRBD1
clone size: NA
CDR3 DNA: TGCGCCAGCAGCCACGGACAGGGGCCTCAAGAGACCCAGTACTTC
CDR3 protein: CASSHGQGPQETQYF

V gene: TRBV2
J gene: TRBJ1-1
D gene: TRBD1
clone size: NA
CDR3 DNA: TGTGCCAGCAGTGGACAGGGTCTGACTGAAGCTTTCTTT
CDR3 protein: CASSGQGLTEAFF

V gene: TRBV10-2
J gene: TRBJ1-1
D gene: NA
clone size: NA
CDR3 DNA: TGCGCCAGCACCCAGGGAGGGACTGAAGCTTTCTTT
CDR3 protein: CASTQGGTEAFF

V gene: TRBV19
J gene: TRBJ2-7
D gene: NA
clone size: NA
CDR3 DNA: TGTGCCAGTACCGATAGGTGGGGGGTCGCCTACGAGCAGTACTTC
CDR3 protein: CASTDRWGVAYEQYF

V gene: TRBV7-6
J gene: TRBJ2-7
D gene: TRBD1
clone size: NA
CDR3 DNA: TGTGCCAGCAGCTCCAAGACAGGGACCACCTACGAGCAGTACTTC
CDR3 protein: CASSSKTGTTYEQYF

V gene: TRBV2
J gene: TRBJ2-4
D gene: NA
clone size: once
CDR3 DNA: TGTGCCAGCAGATGGGGGCCAGGGGCCAAAAACATTCAGTACTTC
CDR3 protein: CASRWGPGAKNIQYF

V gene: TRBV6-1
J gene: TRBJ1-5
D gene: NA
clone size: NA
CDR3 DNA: TGTGCCAGCAGTGAAAATCGGGGGGGCAGGCCCCAGCATTTT
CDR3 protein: CASSENRGGRPQHF

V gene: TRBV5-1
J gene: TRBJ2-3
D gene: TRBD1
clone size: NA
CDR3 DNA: TGCGCCAGCAGCTTTGGACAGGGGACAGATACGCAGTATTTT
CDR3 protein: CASSFGQGTDTQYF

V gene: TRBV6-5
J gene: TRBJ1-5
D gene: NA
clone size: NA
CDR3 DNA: TGTGCCAGCAGTTTCGGGACGCATCAGCCCCAGCATTTT
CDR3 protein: CASSFGTHQPQHF

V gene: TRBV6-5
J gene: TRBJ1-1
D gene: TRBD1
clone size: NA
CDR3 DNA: TGTGCCAGCAGCTACGGGACAGGGGGCATGAACACTGAAGCTTTCTTT
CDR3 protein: CASSYGTGGMNTEAFF

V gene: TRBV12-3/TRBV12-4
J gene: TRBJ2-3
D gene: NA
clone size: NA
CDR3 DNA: TGTGCCAGCAGTTGGAGGTTGTATACGCAGTATTTT
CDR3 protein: CASSWRLYTQYF

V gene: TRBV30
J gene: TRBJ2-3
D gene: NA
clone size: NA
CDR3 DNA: TGTGCCTGGAGTGTACTTGGGCGGCGGGTCCGCACAGATACGCAGTATTTT
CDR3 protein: CAWSVLGRRVRTDTQYF

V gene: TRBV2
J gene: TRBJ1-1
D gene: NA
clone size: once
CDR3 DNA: TGTGCCAGCAGTGAAAGATCTGGGAACACTGAAGCTTTCTTT
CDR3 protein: CASSERSGNTEAFF

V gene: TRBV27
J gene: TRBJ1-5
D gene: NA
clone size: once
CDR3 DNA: TGTGCCAGCAGTTTTAGGGCAGGGGCGTGGGATCAGCCCCAGCATTTT
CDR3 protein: CASSFRAGAWDQPQHF

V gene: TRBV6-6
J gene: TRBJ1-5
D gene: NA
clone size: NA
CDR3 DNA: TGTGCCAGCAGTAAAGGGACGGCAAATCAGCCCCAGCATTTT
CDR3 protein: CASSKGTANQPQHF

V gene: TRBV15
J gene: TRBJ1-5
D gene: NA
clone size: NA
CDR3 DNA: TGTGCCACCAGCAGAGATTGGGCAGGGGCAGTTAGCAATCAGCCCCAGCATTTT
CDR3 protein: CATSRDWAGAVSNQPQHF

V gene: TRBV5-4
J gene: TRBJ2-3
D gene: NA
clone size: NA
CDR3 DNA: TGTGCCAGCACCTCGAGGGGGACAGATACGCAGTATTTT
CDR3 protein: CASTSRGTDTQYF

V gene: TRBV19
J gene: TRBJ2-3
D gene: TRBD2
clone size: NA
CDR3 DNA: TGTGCCAGTAGTACCGGACTAGCCCTTCGCACAGATACGCAGTATTTT
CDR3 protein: CASSTGLALRTDTQYF

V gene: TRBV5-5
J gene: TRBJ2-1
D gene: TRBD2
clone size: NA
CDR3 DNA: TGTGCCAGCAGGCTTCTAGCGGGAGATTACAATGAGCAGTTCTTC
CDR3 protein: CASRLLAGDYNEQFF

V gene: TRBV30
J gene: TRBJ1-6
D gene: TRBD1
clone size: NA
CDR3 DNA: TGTGCCTGGTGCCGGGACAGGGAAAATTCACCCCTCCACTTT
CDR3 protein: CAWCRDRENSPLHF

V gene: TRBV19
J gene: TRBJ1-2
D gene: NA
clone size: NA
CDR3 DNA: TGTGCCAGTGAACAGGGTTCAAGTGGCTACACCTTC
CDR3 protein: CASEQGSSGYTF

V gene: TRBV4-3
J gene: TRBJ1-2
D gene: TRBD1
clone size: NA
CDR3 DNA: TGCGCCAGCAGCACAAGGACAGGGCTTGGCTATGGCTACACCTTC
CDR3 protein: CASSTRTGLGYGYTF

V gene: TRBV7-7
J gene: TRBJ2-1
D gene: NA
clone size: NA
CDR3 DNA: TGTGCTAGCAGCTTAGGCGGCAAGTACAATGAGCAGTTCTTC
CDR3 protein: CASSLGGKYNEQFF

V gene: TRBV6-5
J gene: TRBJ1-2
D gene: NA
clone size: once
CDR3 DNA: TGTGCCAGCAGCGTCGTACAGGACTATGGCTACACCTTC
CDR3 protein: CASSVVQDYGYTF

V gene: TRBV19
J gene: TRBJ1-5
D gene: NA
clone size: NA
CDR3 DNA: TGTGCCACCGGGGACTTTTCCAGAAATAGCAATCAGCCCCAGCATTTT
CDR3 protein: CATGDFSRNSNQPQHF

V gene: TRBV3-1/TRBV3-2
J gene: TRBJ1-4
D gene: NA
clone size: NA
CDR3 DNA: TGTGCCAGCAGCCAAGTCGCGAGGACAACTAATGAAAAACTGTTTTTT
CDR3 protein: CASSQVARTTNEKLFF

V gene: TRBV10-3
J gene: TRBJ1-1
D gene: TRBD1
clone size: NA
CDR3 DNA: TGTGCCATCACCGGACAGGGCGCGGGAACTGAAGCTTTCTTT
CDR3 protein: CAITGQGAGTEAFF

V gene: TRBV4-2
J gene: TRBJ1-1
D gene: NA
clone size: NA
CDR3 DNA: TGTGCCAGCAGCCCCGGCGACGGGGGTGAGAGACTTAGGACTGAAGCTTTCTTT
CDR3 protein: CASSPGDGGERLRTEAFF

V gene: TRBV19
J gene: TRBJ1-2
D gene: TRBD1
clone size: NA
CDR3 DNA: TGTGCCAGTAGTATAACAGGGGGCGCGTATGGCTACACCTTC
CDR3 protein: CASSITGGAYGYTF

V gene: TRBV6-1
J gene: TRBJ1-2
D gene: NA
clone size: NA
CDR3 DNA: TGTGCCAGCAGTGAAGCATTGGCCTGGGGGGGTTTCTATGGCTACACCTTC
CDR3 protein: CASSEALAWGGFYGYTF

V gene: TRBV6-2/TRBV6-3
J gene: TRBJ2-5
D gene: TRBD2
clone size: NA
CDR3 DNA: TGTGCCAGCAGTTACGCAGCGGGGGGAGCGGAGACCCAGTACTTC
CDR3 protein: CASSYAAGGAETQYF

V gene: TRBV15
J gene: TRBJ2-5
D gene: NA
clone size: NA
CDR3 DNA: TGTGCCACCAGTCCTCGCTGGGCGATTGGGGTCCAAGAGACCCAGTACTTC
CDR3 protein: CATSPRWAIGVQETQYF